Below, 28 T cell receptor beta chains from the same sample are listed, as sequenced in a study of T-cell reconstitution after alpha-beta-depleted transplantation in children. Preparing the TCRbeta library involved the use of unique molecular identifiers. TCRdb reprocessed the PCR reads via MiXCR and lists one record per CDR3 protein. The sample includes just under 350,000 distinct CDR3 sequences, about a sixth of them seen just once. Specimen: PBMCs, mostly from graft donor cells, collected 360 days after TCRalphabeta/CD19-depleted stem cell transplant. The receptor set was obtained from a male patient between 2 and 15 years old who had a stem cell transplant for acute lymphoblastic leukemia, so the T cells may come from the graft donor.

The chain links TRBV5-1 to TRBJ2-2, with 8 bases fitting TRBD2. Germline-derived CDR1 and CDR2 are SGHRS and YFSETQ. V gave up 1 base and J gave up 5 bases; unmatched junction bases: 4. There are 15 residues in the CDR3. This chain's CDR3 is CASSLFLAGTGELFF. DNA of the CDR3: TGCGCCAGCAGCTTGTTCCTAGCGGGTACCGGGGAGCTGTTTTTT.

Only a few counts were recorded for this clonotype. The chain has TRBV4-1 and TRBJ1-2; D gene ambiguous. The V end was cut by 3 bases, the J end by 8 bases, with 13 bases between. The CDR3 sequence is 13 residues long. CDR1 and CDR2 from the germline V gene are MGHRA and YSYEKL. CDR3 sequence (DNA): TGCGCCAGCAGCCACCGCCCGACCGACGGCTACACCTTC. It encodes CASSHRPTDGYTF.

This clonotype has a handful of counts. This chain joins TRBV28 and TRBJ1-6; D is unresolved. Germline CDR1 is MDHEN and CDR2 is SYDVKM. The CDR3 extends over 13 amino acids. The germline V and J ends were trimmed by 2 bases and 10 bases, with 9 bases remaining between them. The CDR3 region is CASSLIEFSPLHF. Written as DNA, the CDR3 is TGTGCCAGCAGTTTAATCGAGTTCTCACCCCTCCACTTT.

This clonotype was picked up a small number of times. The rearrangement joins TRBV3-1 to TRBJ1-3; D ambiguous. V shed 4 bases and J shed 2 bases, with 18 bases lying between them. Germline V gives CDR1 LGHDT, CDR2 YNNKEL (reference sequence). The CDR3 runs 17 residues. CDR3 loop: CASSPQAYSLTGNTIYF. The CDR3 DNA is TGTGCCAGCAGCCCCCAGGCCTATTCCCTAACTGGAAACACCATATATTTT.

The table lists this clonotype with many counts. Written as DNA, the CDR3 is TGTGCCAGCAGCCAAACTTCACAGGGTACCCAAGAGACCCAGTACTTC. Translated, it gives CASSQTSQGTQETQYF. The chain combines TRBV3-1 with TRBJ2-5; D might be TRBD1 (6 bases). CDR1 and CDR2 from the germline V gene are LGHDT and YNNKEL (reference sequence). The CDR3 runs to 16 residues. Trimming stripped 2 bases from V and 1 base from J, with 14 bases between.

This clonotype was detected only a few times. CDR3 DNA: TGTGCCAGCAGTTTCGTGACTAGGGGCACAGATACGCAGTATTTT. Residues: CASSFVTRGTDTQYF. The chain employs TRBV12-3 or TRBV12-4 and TRBJ2-3; perhaps TRBD2 as D (6 bases). V was trimmed by 3 bases and J by 1 base, leaving 11 bases between them. The CDR3 is 15 amino acids.

This clonotype was found a few times. V and J are TRBV28 and TRBJ2-7; 8 bases map to TRBD1. Germline trimming cut 3 bases from V and 5 bases from J; bases unmatched to any gene: 12. CDR1 MDHEN and CDR2 SYDVKM come from the germline V gene. The CDR3 extends over 16 amino acids. Written as DNA, the CDR3 is TGTGCCAGCAGTTTCGCTGGCAGGGGGCGACACAACGAGCAGTACTTC. It codes for CASSFAGRGRHNEQYF.

V gene TRBV4-1 combines with J gene TRBJ2-5; D ambiguous. The germline V gene has CDR1 MGHRA and CDR2 YSYEKL. V was trimmed by 0 bases and J by 0 bases, leaving 14 bases between them. The CDR3 is 17 amino acids. The CDR3 DNA sequence: TGCGCCAGCAGCCAAGATAAGAAGCTGGGAAACCAAGAGACCCAGTACTTC. Protein sequence: CASSQDKKLGNQETQYF.

CDR3 protein: CSGESLVRGTGELFF. The CDR3 DNA reads as TGCAGTGGGGAGAGCCTAGTCCGAGGTACCGGGGAGCTGTTTTTT. The gene calls are TRBV20-1 and TRBJ2-2; D is perhaps TRBD2 (5 bases). With 7 bases removed from V and 5 bases from J, the gap between germline ends came to 20 bases. This CDR3 is built from 15 residues. Germline lookup yields CDR1 DFQATT and CDR2 SNEGSKA (reference sequence).

V gene TRBV10-3 combines with J gene TRBJ2-7; D not certain. Germline V lookup: CDR1 ENHRY, CDR2 SYGVKD. The length of the CDR3 is 15 residues. V shed 6 bases and J shed 3 bases, with 18 bases lying between them. This chain's CDR3 is CAISPSGPSFYEQYF. The CDR3 DNA is TGTGCCATCAGCCCTTCCGGGCCTTCTTTCTACGAGCAGTACTTC.

This clonotype was detected only a few times. The chain joins TRBV12-3 or TRBV12-4 to TRBJ2-5, with 9 bases lining up with TRBD1. The CDR3 loop spans 13 amino acids. J lost 5 bases, V lost 6 bases, and 4 bases had no gene match. CDR3 amino acids: CASRGTGRETQYF. In DNA form, the CDR3 reads TGTGCCAGCAGGGGGACAGGGCGGGAGACCCAGTACTTC.

V is TRBV11-2 and J is TRBJ2-5; D is possibly TRBD2 (6 bases). Germline V CDR1 and CDR2: SGHAT, FQNNGV. V lost 1 base, J lost 8 bases, and 17 bases lay in between. The CDR3 runs to 15 residues. In nucleotides, the CDR3 is TGTGCCAGCAGCTTAGCCCGTTGGGAGGCTGAAACCCAGTACTTC. Its translation is CASSLARWEAETQYF.

The V call is TRBV5-1, the J call TRBJ1-5; D call uncertain. CDR1 SGHRS and CDR2 YFSETQ come from the germline V gene. The CDR3 has 13 amino acids. The V end was cut by 4 bases, the J end by 4 bases, with 9 bases between. The CDR3 loop is CASSPGFNQPQHF. The CDR3 coding sequence is TGCGCCAGCAGCCCGGGTTTTAATCAGCCCCAGCATTTT.

The chain couples TRBV7-2 to TRBJ1-2, with a tentative D call TRBD1 (5 bases). This CDR3 spans 15 amino acids. V was clipped by 5 bases and J by 4 bases, with 17 bases between them. The germline V gene has CDR1 SGHTA and CDR2 FQGNSA. DNA of the CDR3: TGTGCCAGCAGCCCCGCCCCAGGGCCCCTCTATGGCTACACCTTC. Its protein is CASSPAPGPLYGYTF.

This clonotype was seen only a few times. V gene TRBV29-1 combines with J gene TRBJ2-5, with D possibly being TRBD1 or TRBD2 (5 bases each). CDR1 and CDR2 from the germline V gene are SQVTM and ANQGSEA. Between the trimmed V and J ends, which lost 6 bases and 2 bases, there was a span of 10 bases. The CDR3 consists of 12 residues. The CDR3 here is CSVWGLQETQYF. As DNA, the CDR3 is TGCAGCGTGTGGGGGTTGCAAGAGACCCAGTACTTC.

CDR3 sequence: CASSQDALKGYEQYF. The CDR3 region has the DNA TGTGCCAGCAGCCAAGATGCACTAAAGGGCTACGAGCAGTACTTC. V usage is TRBV3-1 and J usage is TRBJ2-7; no clear D gene. Germline lookup yields CDR1 LGHDT and CDR2 YNNKEL (reference sequence). CDR3 length: 15 residues. V was pared by 0 bases and J by 3 bases, with 12 bases between.

This clonotype has only a few counts. The chain is built from TRBV27 and TRBJ2-2, with D uncertain. The V gene lost 3 bases and the J gene lost 7 bases, with 18 bases spanning the gap. This CDR3 region has 16 residues. Per germline, CDR1 MNHEY and CDR2 SMNVEV (reference sequence). Written as DNA, the CDR3 is TGTGCCAGCAGTTTCCGGGCCCACTATGGTGACGGGGAGCTGTTTTTT. Its protein is CASSFRAHYGDGELFF.

This sequence joins TRBV28 and TRBJ2-1, with D unclear. CDR3 size: 10 residues. Germline V gives CDR1 MDHEN, CDR2 SYDVKM. V was clipped by 5 bases and J by 8 bases, with 4 bases between them. CDR3 protein: CASSQYEQFF. The CDR3 DNA reads TGTGCCAGCAGTCAGTATGAGCAGTTCTTC.

The J gene is TRBJ2-5, the V gene TRBV29-1; 16 bases map to TRBD2. With V trimmed by 3 bases and J by 5 bases, 3 bases remained unmatched. The CDR3 is 15 residues long. Germline V CDR1 and CDR2: SQVTM, ANQGSEA. The CDR3 region is CSVEGLAGGLETQYF. DNA for the CDR3: TGCAGCGTTGAGGGACTAGCGGGAGGGTTGGAGACCCAGTACTTC. Filled out from reference TRBV29-1 and TRBJ2-5, the complete variable domain reads SAVISQKPSRDICQRGTSLTIQCQVDSQVTMMFWYRQQPGQSLTLIATANQGSEATYESGFVIDKFPISRPNLTFSTLTVSNMSPEDSSIYLCSVEGLAGGLETQYFGPGTRLLVL.

In its sample, this clonotype was seen many times. The chain joins TRBV5-1 to TRBJ1-4, with D possibly TRBD1 on 6 matching bases. CDR3 length equals 16 residues. Trimming took off 4 bases at V and 5 bases at J, with 18 bases between the two ends. Per germline, CDR1 SGHRS and CDR2 YFSETQ. The CDR3 sequence is CASSRAPGALNEKLFF. The CDR3 DNA follows: TGCGCCAGCAGCCGAGCACCAGGGGCGTTGAATGAAAAACTGTTTTTT.

This clonotype is a singleton in its sample. A read error is possible here, since a much larger clone lies one base away. This rearrangement joins TRBV20-1 to TRBJ2-7, with D possibly being TRBD2 (5 bases). Germline CDR1 DFQATT, CDR2 SNEGSKA (reference sequence). This CDR3 spans 15 amino acids. CDR3 region: CCARDEGWTPYEQYF. The CDR3 coding sequence is TGCTGTGCTAGAGACGAGGGATGGACCCCCTACGAGCAGTACTTC.

The chain recombines TRBV7-6 with TRBJ2-1; D may be TRBD2 (6 bases). CDR3 size: 15 residues. Germline values: CDR1 SGHVS, CDR2 FNYEAQ. With 5 bases removed from V and 13 bases from J, the gap between germline ends came to 24 bases. The CDR3 DNA is TGTGCCAGCAGCCCCCCCGGGACTCTAACAATGAAACAGTTCTTC. Its translation is CASSPPGTLTMKQFF.

This clonotype has more than one count but fewer than ten. J is TRBJ1-6 and V is TRBV9; D call uncertain. Germline V gene sequence: CDR1 SGDLS, CDR2 YYNGEE. Trimming cost V 3 bases and J 8 bases, with 15 bases left between them. The CDR3 spans 15 residues. As DNA, the CDR3 is TGTGCCAGCAGCGCCCAACAAGCCCCTCATTCACCCCTCCACTTT. It specifies CASSAQQAPHSPLHF.

This clonotype occurred a few times. The chain carries TRBV5-1 and TRBJ2-7; 7 positions agree with TRBD2. Germline assignment: CDR1 SGHRS and CDR2 YFSETQ. This CDR3 is built from 19 residues. V lost 2 bases and J lost 0; bases outside the gene matches: 17. In nucleotides, the CDR3 is TGCGCCAGCAGCTTATATCTAGCGGAGGAAGCTGGGAGCTCCTACGAGCAGTACTTC. Translation gives CASSLYLAEEAGSSYEQYF.

The genes are TRBV28 and TRBJ2-7, with 12 bases fitting TRBD1. Trimming cost V 5 bases and J 5 bases; bases outside gene matches: 13. CDR1 MDHEN and CDR2 SYDVKM come from the germline V gene. This CDR3 contains 17 residues. CDR3 sequence: CASSNDYRDRGLDEQYF. The DNA of the CDR3 is TGTGCCAGCAGTAACGACTACCGGGACAGGGGGCTCGACGAGCAGTACTTC.

This clonotype appeared a few times. The J gene is TRBJ2-7, the V gene TRBV9; the match to TRBD2 covers 8 bases. Germline CDR1 SGDLS, CDR2 YYNGEE. The CDR3 runs 15 residues. V was pared by 0 bases and J by 3 bases, with 5 bases of the junction left unmatched. DNA of the CDR3: TGTGCCAGCAGCGTAGGAAGCGGGAGCATCTACGAGCAGTACTTC. Amino acid sequence: CASSVGSGSIYEQYF.

The V call is TRBV20-1, the J call TRBJ2-4; possible D gene TRBD1, 5 bases. This CDR3 is built from 15 residues. Trimming took off 4 bases at V and 2 bases at J, with 15 bases between the two ends. Germline V lookup: CDR1 DFQATT, CDR2 SNEGSKA (reference sequence). CDR3 sequence: CSATTGLGTKNIQYF. CDR3 in DNA: TGCAGTGCTACCACAGGATTAGGGACCAAAAACATTCAGTACTTC.

This clonotype was observed a handful of times. V is TRBV6-5 and J is TRBJ2-2; D not resolved. This CDR3 is 15 amino acids long. CDR1 is MNHEY and CDR2 is SVGAGI in the germline V gene. Trimming stripped 0 bases from V and 5 bases from J, with 10 bases between. In nucleotides, the CDR3 is TGTGCCAGCAGTTACTCGAACATAGTGACCGGGGAGCTGTTTTTT. It translates to CASSYSNIVTGELFF.